The rows below give T cell receptor beta chains drawn from one sample of a study of blood T cell repertoires in COVID-19. Clones were read by immunoSEQ multiplex PCR, and TCRdb kept only the in-frame ones, dropping some. The sample lists roughly 59,000 clones; 60% to 80% were seen once. Source material: peripheral blood. The receptor set was obtained from a man aged 80 or over with acute or convalescent COVID-19. CDR3s include the opening cysteine and the closing phenylalanine or tryptophan. The D gene is left open where the match is weak. Clone sizes are given selectively: once, few, many, or a class where the clone is expanded.

abundance: -; j_gene: TRBJ2-5; d_gene: TRBD1; v_gene: TRBV28; CDR3aa: CASSLPGQVQETQYF; CDR3nt: TGTGCCAGCAGTTTACCTGGACAGGTACAAGAGACCCAGTACTTC
abundance: -; j_gene: TRBJ2-7; d_gene: TRBD2; v_gene: TRBV3-1/TRBV3-2; CDR3aa: CASSLTSGSSYEQYF; CDR3nt: TGTGCCAGCAGCCTGACTAGCGGTAGCTCCTACGAGCAGTACTTC
abundance: -; j_gene: TRBJ1-2; d_gene: -; v_gene: TRBV7-9; CDR3aa: CASSPPPGTTLEGYTF; CDR3nt: TGTGCCAGCAGCCCCCCCCCGGGGACAACTCTAGAGGGCTACACCTTC
abundance: -; j_gene: TRBJ2-7; d_gene: -; v_gene: TRBV5-1; CDR3aa: CASSLNREVSQNEQYF; CDR3nt: TGCGCCAGCAGCTTGAACCGGGAAGTCTCTCAAAACGAGCAGTACTTC
abundance: -; j_gene: TRBJ1-2; d_gene: TRBD1; v_gene: TRBV5-1; CDR3aa: CASMSGTGFSSGYGYTF; CDR3nt: TGCGCCAGCATGAGCGGGACAGGGTTCTCATCCGGCTATGGCTACACCTTC
abundance: -; j_gene: TRBJ1-6; d_gene: -; v_gene: TRBV27; CDR3aa: CASSSQGPYNSPLHF; CDR3nt: TGTGCCAGCAGTTCTCAGGGGCCCTATAATTCACCCCTCCACTTT
abundance: -; j_gene: TRBJ1-2; d_gene: TRBD1; v_gene: TRBV11-2; CDR3aa: CASSFGQGNYGYTF; CDR3nt: TGTGCCAGCAGCTTCGGACAGGGAAACTATGGCTACACCTTC
abundance: -; j_gene: TRBJ1-3; d_gene: TRBD1; v_gene: TRBV3-1/TRBV3-2; CDR3aa: CASRETGPGNTIYF; CDR3nt: TGTGCCAGCAGGGAGACAGGGCCAGGAAACACCATATATTTT
abundance: once; j_gene: TRBJ2-7; d_gene: TRBD2; v_gene: TRBV2; CDR3aa: CASRNSGTYEQYF; CDR3nt: TGTGCCAGCAGAAATAGCGGGACCTACGAGCAGTACTTC
abundance: once; j_gene: TRBJ2-3; d_gene: -; v_gene: TRBV11-3; CDR3aa: CASSRLRDLATDTQYF; CDR3nt: TGTGCCAGCAGCCGCCTCCGGGACTTAGCCACAGATACGCAGTATTTT
abundance: -; j_gene: TRBJ1-1; d_gene: -; v_gene: TRBV19; CDR3aa: CASMGDTEAFF; CDR3nt: TGTGCCAGTATGGGCGACACTGAAGCTTTCTTT
abundance: -; j_gene: TRBJ2-7; d_gene: -; v_gene: TRBV7-9; CDR3aa: CASSPGQPGNEQYF; CDR3nt: TGTGCCAGCAGCCCCGGACAGCCCGGGAACGAGCAGTACTTC
abundance: -; j_gene: TRBJ2-2; d_gene: -; v_gene: TRBV11-3; CDR3aa: CASSWAKGAGELFF; CDR3nt: TGTGCCAGCAGCTGGGCCAAAGGGGCCGGGGAGCTGTTTTTT
abundance: -; j_gene: TRBJ1-1; d_gene: -; v_gene: TRBV5-1; CDR3aa: CASSLVAVSGNTEAFF; CDR3nt: TGCGCCAGCAGCTTGGTGGCAGTCTCGGGGAACACTGAAGCTTTCTTT
abundance: -; j_gene: TRBJ1-3; d_gene: -; v_gene: TRBV9; CDR3aa: CASSLTDSGNTIYF; CDR3nt: TGTGCCAGCAGCCTAACAGACTCTGGAAACACCATATATTTT
abundance: -; j_gene: TRBJ2-1; d_gene: TRBD1; v_gene: TRBV11-3; CDR3aa: CASSRTGSYNEQFF; CDR3nt: TGTGCCAGCAGCCGGACAGGCTCCTACAATGAGCAGTTCTTC
abundance: -; j_gene: TRBJ1-1; d_gene: -; v_gene: TRBV7-9; CDR3aa: CASSLALRDRTNTEAFF; CDR3nt: TGTGCCAGCAGCTTAGCGCTTCGCGACAGGACGAACACTGAAGCTTTCTTT
abundance: -; j_gene: TRBJ2-3; d_gene: -; v_gene: TRBV7-9; CDR3aa: CASSLVGGRSDTQYF; CDR3nt: TGTGCCAGCAGCTTAGTGGGGGGGCGATCAGATACGCAGTATTTT
abundance: -; j_gene: TRBJ1-5; d_gene: TRBD1; v_gene: TRBV6-5; CDR3aa: CASGRQGEGQPQHF; CDR3nt: TGTGCCAGCGGTAGACAGGGAGAAGGTCAGCCCCAGCATTTT
abundance: -; j_gene: TRBJ1-2; d_gene: -; v_gene: TRBV30; CDR3aa: CAWRINYGYTF; CDR3nt: TGTGCCTGGAGAATAAACTATGGCTACACCTTC
abundance: -; j_gene: TRBJ2-4; d_gene: TRBD1; v_gene: TRBV5-1; CDR3aa: CASSPQGQGNIQYF; CDR3nt: TGCGCCAGCAGCCCCCAGGGACAGGGAAACATTCAGTACTTC
abundance: -; j_gene: TRBJ1-1; d_gene: TRBD1; v_gene: TRBV3-1/TRBV3-2; CDR3aa: CASSPPNRGAEAFF; CDR3nt: TGTGCCAGCAGCCCCCCAAACAGGGGTGCTGAAGCTTTCTTT
abundance: -; j_gene: TRBJ2-2; d_gene: -; v_gene: TRBV5-1; CDR3aa: CASSPRNTGELFF; CDR3nt: TGCGCCAGCAGCCCCAGAAACACCGGGGAGCTGTTTTTT
abundance: -; j_gene: TRBJ2-1; d_gene: -; v_gene: TRBV27; CDR3aa: CASHPRDTWSSYNEQFF; CDR3nt: TGTGCCAGCCACCCCCGGGACACCTGGAGTTCCTACAATGAGCAGTTCTTC
abundance: once; j_gene: TRBJ2-1; d_gene: -; v_gene: TRBV5-1; CDR3aa: CASSLVGDEQFF; CDR3nt: TGCGCCAGCAGCTTGGTAGGGGATGAGCAGTTCTTC
abundance: once; j_gene: TRBJ2-7; d_gene: TRBD1; v_gene: TRBV30; CDR3aa: CAWSFGTGDSAVYEQYF; CDR3nt: TGTGCCTGGAGTTTTGGGACAGGGGATTCGGCAGTATACGAGCAGTACTTC
abundance: -; j_gene: TRBJ2-7; d_gene: -; v_gene: TRBV5-1; CDR3aa: CASRLDSYEQYF; CDR3nt: TGCGCCAGCAGGCTAGACTCCTACGAGCAGTACTTC
abundance: few; j_gene: TRBJ2-1; d_gene: -; v_gene: TRBV3-1/TRBV3-2; CDR3aa: CASSLNFPDEQFF; CDR3nt: TGTGCCAGCAGCCTTAACTTCCCCGATGAGCAGTTCTTC
abundance: -; j_gene: TRBJ2-3; d_gene: -; v_gene: TRBV12-3/TRBV12-4; CDR3aa: CASSTADTQYF; CDR3nt: TGTGCCAGCAGTACCGCGGATACGCAGTATTTT
abundance: -; j_gene: TRBJ1-2; d_gene: -; v_gene: TRBV19; CDR3aa: CASSDRRANYGYTF; CDR3nt: TGTGCCAGTAGTGATCGTCGGGCTAACTATGGCTACACCTTC
abundance: -; j_gene: TRBJ2-7; d_gene: -; v_gene: TRBV5-1; CDR3aa: CASSLGLDSSYEQYF; CDR3nt: TGCGCCAGCAGCTTGGGTCTGGACAGCTCCTACGAGCAGTACTTC
abundance: -; j_gene: TRBJ2-1; d_gene: TRBD2; v_gene: TRBV27; CDR3aa: CASRLAGGTFYEQFF; CDR3nt: TGTGCCAGCAGGCTAGCGGGAGGCACTTTCTATGAGCAGTTCTTC
abundance: -; j_gene: TRBJ1-3; d_gene: -; v_gene: TRBV10-3; CDR3aa: CAISIAGDTIYF; CDR3nt: TGTGCCATCAGCATCGCGGGGGACACCATATATTTT
abundance: -; j_gene: TRBJ2-5; d_gene: -; v_gene: TRBV6-1; CDR3aa: CASSEGREWETQYF; CDR3nt: TGTGCCAGCAGTGAAGGGAGGGAATGGGAGACCCAGTACTTC
abundance: -; j_gene: TRBJ1-3; d_gene: -; v_gene: TRBV12-3/TRBV12-4; CDR3aa: CASSFGQSITIYF; CDR3nt: TGTGCCAGCAGCTTCGGACAGTCTATCACCATATATTTT
abundance: once; j_gene: TRBJ1-6; d_gene: -; v_gene: TRBV6-5; CDR3aa: CASSYGGAGSPLHF; CDR3nt: TGTGCCAGCAGTTACGGGGGCGCAGGGTCACCCCTCCACTTT
abundance: -; j_gene: TRBJ2-6; d_gene: -; v_gene: TRBV6-5; CDR3aa: CASITGSAGANVLTF; CDR3nt: TGTGCCAGTATTACAGGGTCCGCTGGGGCCAACGTCCTGACTTTC
abundance: -; j_gene: TRBJ1-2; d_gene: TRBD1; v_gene: TRBV2; CDR3aa: CASTPTGNYGYTF; CDR3nt: TGTGCCAGTACGCCGACAGGGAACTATGGCTACACCTTC
abundance: -; j_gene: TRBJ1-6; d_gene: -; v_gene: TRBV6-6; CDR3aa: CATTDSGGGLGSPLHF; CDR3nt: TGTGCCACCACTGACAGCGGCGGGGGCTTGGGTTCACCCCTCCACTTT
abundance: -; j_gene: TRBJ1-6; d_gene: TRBD1; v_gene: TRBV2; CDR3aa: CASRGETGNSPLHF; CDR3nt: TGTGCCAGCAGAGGTGAGACAGGGAATTCACCCCTCCACTTT
abundance: -; j_gene: TRBJ1-1; d_gene: -; v_gene: TRBV5-8; CDR3aa: CASSPRRETNTEAFF; CDR3nt: TGTGCCAGCAGCCCGCGCCGGGAGACGAACACTGAAGCTTTCTTT
abundance: few; j_gene: TRBJ1-1; d_gene: TRBD1; v_gene: TRBV3-1/TRBV3-2; CDR3aa: CASSLGGGTEAFF; CDR3nt: TGTGCCAGCAGTTTAGGGGGCGGCACTGAAGCTTTCTTT
abundance: -; j_gene: TRBJ2-7; d_gene: TRBD1; v_gene: TRBV5-4; CDR3aa: CASSLDRGPYEQYF; CDR3nt: TGTGCCAGCAGCTTGGACAGGGGCCCCTACGAGCAGTACTTC
abundance: -; j_gene: TRBJ1-5; d_gene: TRBD1; v_gene: TRBV18; CDR3aa: CASSPLQGAVQPQHF; CDR3nt: TGTGCCAGCTCACCCTTACAGGGGGCGGTTCAGCCCCAGCATTTT